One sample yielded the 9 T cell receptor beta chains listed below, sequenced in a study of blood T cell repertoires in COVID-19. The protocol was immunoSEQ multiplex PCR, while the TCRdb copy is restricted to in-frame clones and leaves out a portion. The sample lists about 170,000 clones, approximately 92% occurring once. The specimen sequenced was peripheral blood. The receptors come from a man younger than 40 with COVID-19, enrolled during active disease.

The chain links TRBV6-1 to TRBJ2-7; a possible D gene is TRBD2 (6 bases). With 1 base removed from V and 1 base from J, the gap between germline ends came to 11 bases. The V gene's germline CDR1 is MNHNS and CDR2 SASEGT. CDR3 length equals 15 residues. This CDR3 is CASSEDPGGSYEQYF. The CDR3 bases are TGTGCCAGCAGTGAAGACCCCGGGGGTTCCTACGAGCAGTACTTC.

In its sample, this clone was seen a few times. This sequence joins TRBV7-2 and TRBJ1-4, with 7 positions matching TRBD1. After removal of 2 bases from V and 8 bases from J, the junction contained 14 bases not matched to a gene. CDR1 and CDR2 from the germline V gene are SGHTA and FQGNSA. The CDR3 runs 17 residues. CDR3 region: CASSLWGPTGPGEKLFF. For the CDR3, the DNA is TGTGCCAGCAGCTTATGGGGCCCGACAGGGCCGGGAGAAAAACTGTTTTTT.

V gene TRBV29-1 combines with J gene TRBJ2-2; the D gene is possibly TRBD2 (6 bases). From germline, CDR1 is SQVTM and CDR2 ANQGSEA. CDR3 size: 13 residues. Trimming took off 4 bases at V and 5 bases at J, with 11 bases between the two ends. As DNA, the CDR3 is TGCAGCGTTGGGAGGGAATGGACCGGGGAGCTGTTTTTT. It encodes CSVGREWTGELFF.

The CDR3 region is CASSPRAGGPSLNTGELFF. The CDR3 region has the DNA TGTGCCAGCAGTCCCAGGGCGGGAGGCCCTTCTTTGAACACCGGGGAGCTGTTTTTT. The V and J genes are TRBV6-2 or TRBV6-3 and TRBJ2-2, with TRBD2 matching 8 bases. CDR3 length: 19 amino acids. The J segment lost 1 base and the V segment lost 5 bases, leaving 15 bases of the junction unmatched. Germline V gives CDR1 MNHEY, CDR2 SVGEGT.

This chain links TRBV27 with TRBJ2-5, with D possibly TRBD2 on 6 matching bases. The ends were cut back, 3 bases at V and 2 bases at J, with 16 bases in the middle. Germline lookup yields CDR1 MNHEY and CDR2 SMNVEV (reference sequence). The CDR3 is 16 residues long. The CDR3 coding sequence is TGTGCCAGCAGTTTCCTGGCGGGACGCGGACAAGAGACCCAGTACTTC. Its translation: CASSFLAGRGQETQYF.

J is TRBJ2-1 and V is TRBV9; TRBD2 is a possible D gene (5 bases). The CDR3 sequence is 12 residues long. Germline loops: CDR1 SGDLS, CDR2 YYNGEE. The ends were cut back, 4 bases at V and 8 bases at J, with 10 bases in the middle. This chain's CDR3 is CASSPEGYEQFF. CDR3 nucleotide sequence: TGTGCCAGCAGCCCAGAGGGTTATGAGCAGTTCTTC.

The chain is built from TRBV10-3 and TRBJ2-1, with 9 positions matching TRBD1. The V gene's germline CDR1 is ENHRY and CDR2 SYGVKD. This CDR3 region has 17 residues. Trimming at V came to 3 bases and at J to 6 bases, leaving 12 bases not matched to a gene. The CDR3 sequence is CAISERPGQGNPNEQFF. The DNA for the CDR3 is TGTGCCATCAGTGAACGCCCGGGACAGGGCAACCCCAATGAGCAGTTCTTC.

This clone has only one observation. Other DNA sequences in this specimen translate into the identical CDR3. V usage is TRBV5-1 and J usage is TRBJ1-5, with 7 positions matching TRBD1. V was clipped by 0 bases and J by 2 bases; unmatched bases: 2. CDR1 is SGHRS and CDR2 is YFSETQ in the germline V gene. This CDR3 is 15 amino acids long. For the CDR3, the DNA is TGCGCCAGCAGCTTGGAGGGGGCCGGCAATCAGCCCCAGCATTTT. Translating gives CASSLEGAGNQPQHF.

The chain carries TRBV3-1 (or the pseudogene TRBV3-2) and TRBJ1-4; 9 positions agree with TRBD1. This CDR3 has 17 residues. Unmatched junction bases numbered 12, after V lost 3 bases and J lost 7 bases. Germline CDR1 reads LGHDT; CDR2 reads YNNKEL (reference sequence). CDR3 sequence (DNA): TGTGCCAGCAGCCAGGGACAGGGAGGGACAGTTTTTGAAAAACTGTTTTTT. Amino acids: CASSQGQGGTVFEKLFF.